This entry concerns a single T cell receptor (beta chain). The sample comes from a study of blood T cell repertoires in COVID-19. Study-level information: Whether acute or convalescent, the COVID-19 samples came from the United States, Italy and Spain. T cells, B-cell-depleted T cells, or PBMCs provided the cDNA or gDNA that served as material.

Here immunoSEQ multiplex PCR was the method, and the copy in TCRdb shows in-frame clones only, minus some. This table holds about 150,000 clones, 75% to 90% found once. The CDR3 is 14 residues long. Looked up from germline, CDR1 is SEHNR and CDR2 is FQNEAQ (reference sequence). J lost 2 bases, V lost 5 bases, and 4 bases had no gene match. The chain is built from TRBV7-9 and TRBJ2-7, with 9 nucleotides matching TRBD2. The sample was peripheral blood. This TCR was sampled from a man aged 55 to 70 with active or convalescent COVID-19. This chain's CDR3 is CASSGGLAPYEQYF. The DNA for the CDR3 is TGTGCCAGCAGCGGAGGACTAGCGCCCTACGAGCAGTACTTC.